This TCR beta chain was captured in a study of neoadjuvant anti-PD-1 for oral cavity cancer. Study overall: Patients mostly received three to four biweekly nivolumab doses at 3 mg/kg before surgery.

Sequencing used immunoSEQ multiplex PCR; TCRdb keeps in-frame clones, though not all of them. The table lists over 65,000 clones, roughly nine tenths of them singletons. Sample time point: after neoadjuvant nivolumab, at surgical resection. The source was PBMCs, collected after nivolumab (anti-PD-1) treatment. This receptor was identified in a person aged 40 to 85 with oral cavity squamous cell carcinoma.

CDR3 residues: CASSFDRVGNGNTIYF. For the CDR3, the DNA is TGTGCCAGCAGCTTCGACCGGGTAGGGAACGGAAACACCATATATTTT. The rearrangement joins TRBV5-4 to TRBJ1-3; D is undetermined. V was pared by 2 bases and J by 4 bases, with 16 bases between. CDR1 and CDR2 from the germline V gene are SGHNT and YYREEE (reference sequence). The CDR3 loop spans 16 amino acids.